This TCR beta chain was captured in a study of blood T cell repertoires in COVID-19. The wider study: Samples came from the United States, Italy and Spain, spanning acute and convalescent COVID-19.

The CDR3 is 12 amino acids. The germline V gene has CDR1 SQVTM and CDR2 ANQGSEA. Trimming cost V 5 bases and J 6 bases; bases outside gene matches: 6. Study processing details: Counts of nucleated cells, estimated from reference gene primer amplification, were obtained. Here immunoSEQ multiplex PCR was the method, and the copy in TCRdb shows in-frame clones only, minus some. V, J and clone size are those of that table, while D and trimming were read from the DNA. The table shows roughly 80,000 clones, with roughly 89% occurring only once. Specimen: peripheral blood. This sequence joins TRBV29-1 and TRBJ1-1, with 7 bases fitting TRBD1. This TCR came from a man between 45 and 60 years old with acute or convalescent COVID-19. The CDR3 sequence is CSVNDRAAEAFF. The CDR3 region has the DNA TGCAGCGTTAACGACAGGGCAGCTGAAGCTTTCTTT.